The source of this T cell receptor beta chain is a study of blood T cell repertoires in COVID-19. For the study at large: Donors of Cohort 3 who recovered were those that had two negative PCRs, clearance, or symptom resolution.

Trimming removed 4 bases at V and 7 bases at J, with 15 bases between. The CDR3 totals 14 residues. The germline V gene encodes CDR1 SGHNT and CDR2 YYREEE (reference sequence). Produced via immunoSEQ multiplex PCR; TCRdb's table is partial and in-frame only. The sample lists a few hundred thousand clones; around 87% were seen once. Participants reported their clinical history, and cohort assignment relied on those reports. The clonotype was recovered from a man aged 35 to 55 in a cohort exposed to, infected with or recovered from COVID-19 (not recorded which). The sequencing sample was made of PBMCs or T cells enriched from blood (not recorded which). This chain uses TRBV5-4 with TRBJ2-1; the D gene is possibly TRBD1 (5 bases). The CDR3 DNA follows: TGTGCCAGCAGCGACAAGGCAGGGTTTAATGAGCAGTTCTTC. Protein: CASSDKAGFNEQFF.